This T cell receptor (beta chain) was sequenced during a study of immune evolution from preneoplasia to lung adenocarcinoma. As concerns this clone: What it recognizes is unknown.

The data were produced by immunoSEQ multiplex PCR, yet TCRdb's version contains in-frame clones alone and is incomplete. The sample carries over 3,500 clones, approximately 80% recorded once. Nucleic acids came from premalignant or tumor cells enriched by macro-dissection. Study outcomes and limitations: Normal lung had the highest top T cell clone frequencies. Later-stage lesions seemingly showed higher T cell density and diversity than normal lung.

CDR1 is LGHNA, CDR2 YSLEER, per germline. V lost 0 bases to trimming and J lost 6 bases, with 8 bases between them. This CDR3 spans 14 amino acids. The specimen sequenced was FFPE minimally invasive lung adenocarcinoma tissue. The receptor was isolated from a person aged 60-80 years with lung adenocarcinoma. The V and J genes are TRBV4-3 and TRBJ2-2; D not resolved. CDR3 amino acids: CASSQEIGPGELFF. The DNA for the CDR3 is TGCGCCAGCAGCCAAGAAATAGGGCCCGGGGAGCTGTTTTTT.